The entry below gives a single T cell receptor beta chain sequence along with its context. These data are taken from a study of blood T cell repertoires in COVID-19. Study-level information: Researchers got acute and convalescent COVID-19 samples from the United States, Italy and Spain.

The assay was immunoSEQ multiplex PCR, and TCRdb's table has in-frame clones only and misses some. The sample holds 400,000 to 550,000 clones, about 90% seen once. The sample was PBMCs or T cells enriched from blood (not recorded which). The sequence was obtained from a woman aged 18-29 years with acute COVID-19.

The CDR3 sequence is CASSQGGGSPPTTDTQYF. DNA for the CDR3: TGTGCCAGCAGCCAAGGCGGGGGGTCCCCCCCCACCACAGATACGCAGTATTTT. The chain carries TRBV4-2 and TRBJ2-3; TRBD2 aligns across 8 bases. V trimming: 1 base; J trimming: 2 bases; junction bases outside the gene matches: 11. CDR1 and CDR2 (germline): LGHNA, YNFKEQ. CDR3 length: 18 residues.